This is a list of T cell receptor beta chains from one sample in a study of blood T cell repertoires in COVID-19. Sequencing used immunoSEQ multiplex PCR; TCRdb keeps in-frame clones, though not all of them. The table includes 200,000 to 250,000 clones, 80% to 85% detected once. Sequenced sample: peripheral blood. Receptors were obtained from a woman aged 80 or over with COVID-19, enrolled during active disease. CDR3s include the opening cysteine and the closing phenylalanine or tryptophan. The D gene is left open where the match is weak. The listing skips clone size in some rows; elsewhere it reads once, few, many or a size class.

many	TRBJ2-3	TRBD1	TRBV2	TGTGCCAGCAGGGACAGGACAGGGGTCACAGATACGCAGTATTTT	CASRDRTGVTDTQYF
.	TRBJ2-1	TRBD1	TRBV19	TGTGCCAGTAATCAGGGGGAAGCCTACAATGAGCAGTTCTTC	CASNQGEAYNEQFF
.	TRBJ2-3	.	TRBV5-1	TGCGCCAGCAGCCGCGGAGGGGACCCTGGGGATACGCAGTATTTT	CASSRGGDPGDTQYF
few	TRBJ1-2	TRBD1	TRBV10-3	TGTGCCATCAGTGGGGGGGACAGTCTTAACTATGGCTACACCTTC	CAISGGDSLNYGYTF
.	TRBJ2-3	.	TRBV6-5	TGTGCCAGCGAGCGGGGCACAGATACGCAGTATTTT	CASERGTDTQYF
.	TRBJ2-1	TRBD2	TRBV11-2	TGTGCCAGCAGCCCGGGACTAGAGGGGTACAATGAGCAGTTCTTC	CASSPGLEGYNEQFF
.	TRBJ1-5	.	TRBV10-1	TGCGCCAGCTTGGAGAGGGAAGATAGCAATCAGCCCCAGCATTTT	CASLEREDSNQPQHF
.	TRBJ1-4	.	TRBV5-4	TGTGCCAGCAGAGATGCGGGGGCGGCTAATGAAAAACTGTTTTTT	CASRDAGAANEKLFF
.	TRBJ2-3	.	TRBV11-2	TGTGCCAGCAGCTTTGGGCTGGGACACAGCACAGATACGCAGTATTTT	CASSFGLGHSTDTQYF
.	TRBJ2-4	.	TRBV3-1/TRBV3-2	TGTGCCAGCAGCCAGCGAGGAGGGTCAGGGGGCAAAAACATTCAGTACTTC	CASSQRGGSGGKNIQYF
.	TRBJ1-2	TRBD1	TRBV7-2	TGTGCCAGCAGCTTAGTGAGGACAGGGGGCGTTGGCTACACCTTC	CASSLVRTGGVGYTF
.	TRBJ1-5	TRBD1	TRBV4-1	TGCGCCAGCAGTGAGGACAGGAGCGATCAGCCCCAGCATTTT	CASSEDRSDQPQHF
.	TRBJ1-1	TRBD1	TRBV7-2	TGTGCCAGCAGGGATTCAGGGGGAATGAACACTGAAGCTTTCTTT	CASRDSGGMNTEAFF
.	TRBJ2-7	.	TRBV6-5	TGTGCCAGCAGTATGGCCGGGAACGAGCAGTACTTC	CASSMAGNEQYF
.	TRBJ2-7	.	TRBV30	TGTGCCTGGAGTAGGTCGACCCGGGGGACCTACGAGCAGTACTTC	CAWSRSTRGTYEQYF
.	TRBJ1-5	TRBD1	TRBV28	TGTGCCAGCGGCAGGGGGCATGCGCCCCAGCATTTT	CASGRGHAPQHF
.	TRBJ2-7	TRBD1	TRBV11-2	TGTGCCAGCAGCTCCGACAGGGCTGGATACGAGCAGTACTTC	CASSSDRAGYEQYF
.	TRBJ1-6	TRBD1	TRBV5-1	TGCGCCAGCAGCTCACAGGGGGCAGGTTCACCCCTCCACTTT	CASSSQGAGSPLHF
.	TRBJ2-1	.	TRBV29-1	TGCAGCGCGGTGCCTCAGGGCCGGAGCTCCTACAATGAGCAGTTCTTC	CSAVPQGRSSYNEQFF
.	TRBJ1-2	.	TRBV6-1	TGTGCCAGCAGCCTTGACTCTTCTGAAGGCTACACCTTC	CASSLDSSEGYTF
few	TRBJ2-1	TRBD2	TRBV9	TGTGCCAGCAGCGCGGGACTAGCGGTCTACAATGAGCAGTTCTTC	CASSAGLAVYNEQFF
.	TRBJ1-6	.	TRBV9	TGTGCCAGCAGCCCTAGAGGAGGGGCCTCCTATAATTCACCCCTCCACTTT	CASSPRGGASYNSPLHF
.	TRBJ2-2	.	TRBV7-8	TGTGCCAGCAGCTTGAGGGCAGGGAACACCGGGGAGCTGTTTTTT	CASSLRAGNTGELFF
.	TRBJ1-5	.	TRBV13	TGTGCCAGCAGCCGACAGAATCAGCCCCAGCATTTT	CASSRQNQPQHF
.	TRBJ2-1	TRBD2	TRBV5-1	TGCGCCAGCATCCCGGGGGGGCTGGACAATGAGCAGTTCTTC	CASIPGGLDNEQFF
.	TRBJ2-1	.	TRBV1	TGCACCAGCAAGGAGTCTAGCGGGACGAACTACAATGAGCAGTTCTTC	CTSKESSGTNYNEQFF
.	TRBJ1-2	TRBD1	TRBV3-1/TRBV3-2	TGTGCCAGCAAGCCAGGGGGCAGCTATGGCTACACCTTC	CASKPGGSYGYTF
.	TRBJ2-3	.	TRBV19	TGTGCCACACAGGGTCGTCGCACAGATACGCAGTATTTT	CATQGRRTDTQYF
.	TRBJ2-5	TRBD2	TRBV2	TGTGCCAGCAGTGAAAAGGGACTAGCGGGTGAGACCCAGTACTTC	CASSEKGLAGETQYF
.	TRBJ2-3	.	TRBV30	TGTGCCTGGAGTGTAGGAGCCGCGGTCCTCACAGATACGCAGTATTTT	CAWSVGAAVLTDTQYF
.	TRBJ1-2	.	TRBV6-2/TRBV6-3	TGTGCCAGCAGTTACATGGACACACGCCTTGGCTACACCTTC	CASSYMDTRLGYTF
few	TRBJ2-1	.	TRBV18	TGTGCCAGCTCAGTCCTAACAGACAATGAGCAGTTCTTC	CASSVLTDNEQFF
.	TRBJ2-3	TRBD2	TRBV9	TGTGCCAGCAGCGGGACTAGCGGGGAGGATACGCAGTATTTT	CASSGTSGEDTQYF
.	TRBJ1-2	TRBD1	TRBV7-9	TGTGCCAGCAGCCGATTCGACAGGGACGGAGGCTACACCTTC	CASSRFDRDGGYTF
.	TRBJ2-7	.	TRBV28	TGTGCCAGCAGTAACTCGAGAGGGCCCTACGAGCAGTACTTC	CASSNSRGPYEQYF
.	TRBJ1-2	.	TRBV28	TGTGCCAGCAGTTTGACGGGAGCTAACTATGGCTACACCTTC	CASSLTGANYGYTF
few	TRBJ2-7	TRBD1	TRBV6-6	TGTGCCAGCAGTTACCCAGAGACAGGGACCTACGAGCAGTACTTC	CASSYPETGTYEQYF
few	TRBJ2-7	TRBD1	TRBV7-9	TGTGCCAGCAGTCATGACAGGGCCTACGAGCAGTACTTC	CASSHDRAYEQYF
.	TRBJ1-5	.	TRBV6-6	TGTGCCAGCAGTTACGTAGAAGGGAGGACTCAGCCCCAGCATTTT	CASSYVEGRTQPQHF
few	TRBJ2-3	TRBD1	TRBV19	TGTGCCAGTAGTGACAGGGGGAAAGATACGCAGTATTTT	CASSDRGKDTQYF